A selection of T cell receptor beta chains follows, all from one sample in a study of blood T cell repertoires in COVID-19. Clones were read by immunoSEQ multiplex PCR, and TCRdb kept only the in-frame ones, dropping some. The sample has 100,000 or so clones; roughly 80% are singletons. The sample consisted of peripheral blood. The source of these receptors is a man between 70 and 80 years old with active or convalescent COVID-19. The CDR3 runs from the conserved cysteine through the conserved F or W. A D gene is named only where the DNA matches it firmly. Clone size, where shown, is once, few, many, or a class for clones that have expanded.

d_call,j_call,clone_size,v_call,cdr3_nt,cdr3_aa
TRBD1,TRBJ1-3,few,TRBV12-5,TGTGCTAGTGCAGCGGGACAGGGATTGCTGGGAAACACCATATATTTT,CASAAGQGLLGNTIYF
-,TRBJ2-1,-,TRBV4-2,TGTGCCAGCAGCCAAGAGGAGGCGAGGAGATCCTACAATGAGCAGTTCTTC,CASSQEEARRSYNEQFF
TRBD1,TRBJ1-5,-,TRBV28,TGTGCCAGCAGGACTACGACAGGGATCAATCAGCCCCAGCATTTT,CASRTTTGINQPQHF
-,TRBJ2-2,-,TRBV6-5,TGTGCCAGCAGTTACAGGGGGTACACCGGGGAGCTGTTTTTT,CASSYRGYTGELFF
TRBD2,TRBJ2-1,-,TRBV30,TGTGCCTCCCCGGGGAGGGAAGGTGAGCAGTTCTTC,CASPGREGEQFF
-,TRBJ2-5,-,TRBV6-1,TGTGCCAGCAGTGAGGAGTATCTCAGATACTTC,CASSEEYLRYF
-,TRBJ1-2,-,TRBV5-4,TGTGCCAGCAGCTTGTCCAGGGACTATGGCTACACCTTC,CASSLSRDYGYTF
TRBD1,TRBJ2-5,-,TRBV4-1,TGCGCCAGCAGCCATTCGACAGGGGCGGGAGAGACCCAGTACTTC,CASSHSTGAGETQYF
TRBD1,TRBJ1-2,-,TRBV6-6,TGTGCCAGCAGTCTATCGGGACAGGTTCATGGCTACACCTTC,CASSLSGQVHGYTF
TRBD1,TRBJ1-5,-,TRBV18,TGTGCCAGCTCACGGGGACAGGTTCCCCAGCCCCAGCATTTT,CASSRGQVPQPQHF
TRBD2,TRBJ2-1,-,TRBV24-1,TGTGCCACCAGTGATGCCGGGACTAGCGGGGAAGGTAAGATCAATGAGCAGTTCTTC,CATSDAGTSGEGKINEQFF
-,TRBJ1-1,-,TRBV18,TGTGCCAGCTCACCAAACGACGGAGGGGAGACTGAAGCTTTCTTT,CASSPNDGGETEAFF
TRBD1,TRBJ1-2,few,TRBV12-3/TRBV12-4,TGTGCCAGCAGTTTTCAGGGGGCGGATGGCTACACCTTC,CASSFQGADGYTF
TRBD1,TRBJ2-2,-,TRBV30,TGTGCCTGGAGTACTGGACAGGGCTTTTCCGGGGAGCTGTTTTTT,CAWSTGQGFSGELFF
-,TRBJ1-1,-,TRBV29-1,TGCAGCGAAACAGGGCTAGATAGCACTGAAGCTTTCTTT,CSETGLDSTEAFF
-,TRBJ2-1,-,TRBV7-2,TGTGCCAGCAGCTTAGTTACATTAGCGAGATTTTTGTACAATGAGCAGTTCTTC,CASSLVTLARFLYNEQFF
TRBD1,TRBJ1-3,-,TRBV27,TGTGCCAGCAGTCCCCGGAACGACAGGGGCTCTGGAAACACCATATATTTT,CASSPRNDRGSGNTIYF
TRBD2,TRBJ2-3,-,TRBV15,TGTGCCACCAGCAGAGATACCCAACGGACTAGCGGGAGCGTCAATACGCAGTATTTT,CATSRDTQRTSGSVNTQYF
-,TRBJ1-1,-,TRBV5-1,TGCGCCAGCAGCTTGACCGCCGACAGGCACCAGAACACTGAAGCTTTCTTT,CASSLTADRHQNTEAFF
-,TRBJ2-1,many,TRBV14,TGTGCCAGCAGCCAAGACGTTCTCGAGCAGTTCTTC,CASSQDVLEQFF
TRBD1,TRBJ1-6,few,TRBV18,TGTGCCAGCTCACCCTACGGACAGGGAGGGAATTCACCCCTCCACTTT,CASSPYGQGGNSPLHF
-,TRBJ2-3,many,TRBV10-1,TGCGCCAGCAGTGACTCGGGACTCGACACAGATACGCAGTATTTT,CASSDSGLDTDTQYF
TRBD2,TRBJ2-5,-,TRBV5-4,TGTGCCAGCAGCTTGGGGGGACTAGCGGGGAGTCAAGAGACCCAGTACTTC,CASSLGGLAGSQETQYF
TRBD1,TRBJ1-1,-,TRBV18,TGTGCCAGCTCGGGAACACAGGGGGCGAACACTGAAGCTTTCTTT,CASSGTQGANTEAFF
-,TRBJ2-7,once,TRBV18,TGTGCCAGCTCACCCCGACAGGATACCTACGAGCAGTACTTC,CASSPRQDTYEQYF
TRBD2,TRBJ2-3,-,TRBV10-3,TGTGCCACTAGCGGTGACACAGATACGCAGTATTTT,CATSGDTDTQYF
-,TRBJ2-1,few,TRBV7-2,TGTGCCAGCAGCTGGTGGGGGACTCGTCACACCTACAATGAGCAGTTCTTC,CASSWWGTRHTYNEQFF
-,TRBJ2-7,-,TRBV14,TGTGCCAGCAGCCTCACAGGTGAGGTCGAGCAGTACTTC,CASSLTGEVEQYF
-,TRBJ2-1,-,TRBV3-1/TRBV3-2,TGTGCCAGCAGCCAAGATGAGCGTCAGTACAATGAGCAGTTCTTC,CASSQDERQYNEQFF
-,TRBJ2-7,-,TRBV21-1,TGTGCCAGCAGCAAGACAGGGGGTCGGGAGCAGTACTTC,CASSKTGGREQYF
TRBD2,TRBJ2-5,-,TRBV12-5,TGTGCTAGTGGTTTCGACAATCTAGCGGGAGAGACCCAGTACTTC,CASGFDNLAGETQYF
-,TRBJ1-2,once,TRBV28,TGTGCCAGCAGTCCCGGGAACTTTGACGGCTACACCTTC,CASSPGNFDGYTF
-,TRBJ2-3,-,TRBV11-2,TGTGCCAGCAGCTTAATGGGCCCCGACACAGATACGCAGTATTTT,CASSLMGPDTDTQYF
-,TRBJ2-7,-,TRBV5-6,TGTGCCAGCAGCCCGTGGACATCCTACGAGCAGTACTTC,CASSPWTSYEQYF
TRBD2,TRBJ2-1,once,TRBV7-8,TGTGCCAGCAGCCACCATCTGCGGGGGAAGAATGAGCAGTTCTTC,CASSHHLRGKNEQFF
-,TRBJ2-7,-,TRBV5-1,TGCGCCAGCAGCTGGACTGATAGCTCCTACGAGCAGTACTTC,CASSWTDSSYEQYF
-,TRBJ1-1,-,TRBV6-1,TGTGCCAGCAGTGAAGGCAAAGCAGGGTGGAATGAAGCTTTCTTT,CASSEGKAGWNEAFF
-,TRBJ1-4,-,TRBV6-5,TGTGCCAGCAGTTATTGGTCAGGGGCTAATGAAAAACTGTTTTTT,CASSYWSGANEKLFF
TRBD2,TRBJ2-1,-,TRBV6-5,TGTGCCAGCATCGCGGGGGGCTCCTACAATGAGCAGTTCTTC,CASIAGGSYNEQFF
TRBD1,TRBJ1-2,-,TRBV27,TGTGCCAGCAGTCTCAACCGACAGGGATGGGATGGCTACACCTTC,CASSLNRQGWDGYTF
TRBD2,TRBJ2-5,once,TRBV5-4,TGTGCCAGCAGGCCGGGACTAGCAGACGATATCCAAGAGACCCAGTACTTC,CASRPGLADDIQETQYF
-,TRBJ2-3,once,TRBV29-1,TGCAGCGCCGACAGTCACACAGATACGCAGTATTTT,CSADSHTDTQYF
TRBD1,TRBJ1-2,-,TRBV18,TGTGCCAGCTCACCGGGCACTGACAGGGGTGGCTACACCTTC,CASSPGTDRGGYTF
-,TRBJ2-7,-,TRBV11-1,TGTGCCAGCAACTCTGGACAGTCCTACGAGCAGTACTTC,CASNSGQSYEQYF
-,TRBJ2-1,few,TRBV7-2,TGTGCCAGCAGCTCCGCGGCGGGACAGAACTACAATGAGCAGTTCTTC,CASSSAAGQNYNEQFF
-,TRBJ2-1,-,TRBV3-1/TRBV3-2,TGTGCCAGCAGCCAAGATCCGGGCGGGTTTCGGGCCTACAATGAGCAGTTCTTC,CASSQDPGGFRAYNEQFF
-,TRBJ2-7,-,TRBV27,TGTGCCACCCACGGAGTTAGTGGCTACGAGCAGTACTTC,CATHGVSGYEQYF
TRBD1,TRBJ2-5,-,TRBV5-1,TGCGCCAGCAGCTTGATTACAGGGGGTGGAGAGACCCAGTACTTC,CASSLITGGGETQYF
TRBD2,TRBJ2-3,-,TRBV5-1,TGCGCCAGCAGCTTATCAGGACTAGCGGGAGTGACAGATACGCAGTATTTT,CASSLSGLAGVTDTQYF
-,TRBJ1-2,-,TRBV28,TGTGCCAGCAGTCAACAGGGAAGCGGCTACACCTTC,CASSQQGSGYTF
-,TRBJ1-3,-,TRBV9,TGTGCCAGCAGCGCGGGGGACGGTCAAAACACCATATATTTT,CASSAGDGQNTIYF
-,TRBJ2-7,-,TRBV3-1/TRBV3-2,TGTGCCAGCAACCAAAGGGGGGGGGCCGAGCAGTACTTC,CASNQRGGAEQYF
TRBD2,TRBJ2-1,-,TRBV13,TGTGCCAGCAGCCGAACCGGGACTAGCGTTTACAATGAGCAGTTCTTC,CASSRTGTSVYNEQFF
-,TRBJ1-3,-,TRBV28,TGTGCCAGCAGATCGACCTGGTGGAGCTCTGGAAACACCATATATTTT,CASRSTWWSSGNTIYF